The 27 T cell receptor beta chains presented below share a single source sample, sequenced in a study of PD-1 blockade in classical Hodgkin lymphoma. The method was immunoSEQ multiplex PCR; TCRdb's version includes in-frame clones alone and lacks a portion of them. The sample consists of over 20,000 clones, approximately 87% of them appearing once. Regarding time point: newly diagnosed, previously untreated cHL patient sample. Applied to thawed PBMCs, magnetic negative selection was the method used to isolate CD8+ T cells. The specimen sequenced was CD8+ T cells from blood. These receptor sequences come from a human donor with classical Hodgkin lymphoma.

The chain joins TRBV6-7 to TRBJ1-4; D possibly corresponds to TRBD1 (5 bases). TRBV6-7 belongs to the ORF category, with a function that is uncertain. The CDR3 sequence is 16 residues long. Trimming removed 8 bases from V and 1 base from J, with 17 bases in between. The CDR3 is CASRIRGRVTNEKLFF. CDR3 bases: TGTGCCAGCCGGATTAGGGGTAGGGTAACTAATGAAAAACTGTTTTTT.

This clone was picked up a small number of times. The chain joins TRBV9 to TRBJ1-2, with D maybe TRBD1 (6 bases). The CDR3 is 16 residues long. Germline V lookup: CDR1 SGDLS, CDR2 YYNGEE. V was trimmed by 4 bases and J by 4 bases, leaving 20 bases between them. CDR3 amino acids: CASSPSTGSSGYGYTF. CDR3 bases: TGTGCCAGCAGCCCAAGCACAGGGTCTTCGGGCTATGGCTACACCTTC. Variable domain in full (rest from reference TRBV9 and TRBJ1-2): DSGVTQTPKHLITATGQRVTLRCSPRSGDLSVYWYQQSLDQGLQFLIQYYNGEERAKGNILERFSAQQFPDLHSELNLSSLELGDSALYFCASSPSTGSSGYGYTFGSGTRLTVV.

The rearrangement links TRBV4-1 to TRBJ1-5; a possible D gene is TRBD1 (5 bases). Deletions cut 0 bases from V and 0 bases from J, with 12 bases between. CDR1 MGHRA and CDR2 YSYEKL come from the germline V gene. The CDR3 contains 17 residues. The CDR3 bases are TGCGCCAGCAGCCAAGATTTAGGGGTTTATAGCAATCAGCCCCAGCATTTT. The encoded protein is CASSQDLGVYSNQPQHF.

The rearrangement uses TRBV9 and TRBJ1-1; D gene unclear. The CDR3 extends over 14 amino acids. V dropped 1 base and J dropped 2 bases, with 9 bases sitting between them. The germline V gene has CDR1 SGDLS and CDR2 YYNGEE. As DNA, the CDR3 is TGTGCCAGCAGCGTAAAACCCGTCAACACTGAAGCTTTCTTT. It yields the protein CASSVKPVNTEAFF.

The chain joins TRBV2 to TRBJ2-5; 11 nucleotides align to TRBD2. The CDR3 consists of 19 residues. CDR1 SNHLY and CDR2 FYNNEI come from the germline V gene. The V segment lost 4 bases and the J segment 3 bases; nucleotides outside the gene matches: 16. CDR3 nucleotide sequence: TGTGCCAGCAGTGCTTCGACTAGCGGGGAGCCACTGATGAAAGAGACCCAGTACTTC. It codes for CASSASTSGEPLMKETQYF.

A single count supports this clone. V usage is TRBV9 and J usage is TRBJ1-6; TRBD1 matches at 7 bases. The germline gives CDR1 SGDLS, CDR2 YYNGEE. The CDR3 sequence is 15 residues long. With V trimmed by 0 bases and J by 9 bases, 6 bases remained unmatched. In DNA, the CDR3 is TGTGCCAGCAGCGTAGATGTGACAGGGATTTCACCCCTCCACTTT. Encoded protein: CASSVDVTGISPLHF.

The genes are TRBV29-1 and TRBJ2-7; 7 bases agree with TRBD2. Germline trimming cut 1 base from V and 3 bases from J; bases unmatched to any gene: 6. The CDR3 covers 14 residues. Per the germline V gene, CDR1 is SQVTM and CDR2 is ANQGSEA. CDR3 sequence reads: CSVEGGGGDYEQYF. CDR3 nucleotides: TGCAGCGTTGAAGGGGGCGGGGGAGACTACGAGCAGTACTTC.

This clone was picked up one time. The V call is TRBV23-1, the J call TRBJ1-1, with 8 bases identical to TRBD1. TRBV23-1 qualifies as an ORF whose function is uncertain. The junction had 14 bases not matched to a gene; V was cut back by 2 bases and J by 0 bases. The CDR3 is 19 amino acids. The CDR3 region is CASSQPKGQGIIMNTEAFF. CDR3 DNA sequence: TGCGCCAGCAGTCAACCCAAAGGACAGGGCATTATAATGAACACTGAAGCTTTCTTT.

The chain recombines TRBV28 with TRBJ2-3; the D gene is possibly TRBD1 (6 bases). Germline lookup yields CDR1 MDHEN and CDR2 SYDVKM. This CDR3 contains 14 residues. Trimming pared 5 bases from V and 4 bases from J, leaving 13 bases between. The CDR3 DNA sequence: TGTGCCAGCAGTGCTAGGGGGTTTGCAGATACGCAGTATTTT. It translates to CASSARGFADTQYF.

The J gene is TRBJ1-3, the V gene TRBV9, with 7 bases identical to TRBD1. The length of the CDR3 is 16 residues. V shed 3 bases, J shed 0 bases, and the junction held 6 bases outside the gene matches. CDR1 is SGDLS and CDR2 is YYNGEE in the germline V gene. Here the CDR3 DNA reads TGTGCCAGCAGCGCCGGGACAGTTTTCTCTGGAAACACCATATATTTT. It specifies CASSAGTVFSGNTIYF.

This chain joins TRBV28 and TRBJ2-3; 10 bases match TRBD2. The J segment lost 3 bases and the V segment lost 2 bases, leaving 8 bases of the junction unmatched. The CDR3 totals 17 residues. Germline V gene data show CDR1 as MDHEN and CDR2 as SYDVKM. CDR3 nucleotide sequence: TGTGCCAGCAGTTTACTCTCTAGCGGGAGATTAACAGATACGCAGTATTTT. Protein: CASSLLSSGRLTDTQYF.

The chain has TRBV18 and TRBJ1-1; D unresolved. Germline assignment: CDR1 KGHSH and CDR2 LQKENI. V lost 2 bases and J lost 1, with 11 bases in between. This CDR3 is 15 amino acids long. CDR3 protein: CASSPSHLGNTEAFF. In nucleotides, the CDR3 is TGTGCCAGCTCACCATCCCATTTGGGGAACACTGAAGCTTTCTTT.

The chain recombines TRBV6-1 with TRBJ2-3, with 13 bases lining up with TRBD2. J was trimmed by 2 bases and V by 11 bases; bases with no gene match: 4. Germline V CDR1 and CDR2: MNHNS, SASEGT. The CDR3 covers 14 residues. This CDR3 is CAGGLAGDTDTQYF. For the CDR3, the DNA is TGTGCCGGCGGACTAGCGGGGGACACAGATACGCAGTATTTT.

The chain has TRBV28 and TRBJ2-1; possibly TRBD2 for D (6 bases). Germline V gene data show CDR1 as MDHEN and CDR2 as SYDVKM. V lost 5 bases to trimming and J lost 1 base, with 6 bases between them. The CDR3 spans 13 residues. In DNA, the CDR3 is TGTGCCAGCAGTGGGAGGTCCTACAATGAGCAGTTCTTC. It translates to CASSGRSYNEQFF.

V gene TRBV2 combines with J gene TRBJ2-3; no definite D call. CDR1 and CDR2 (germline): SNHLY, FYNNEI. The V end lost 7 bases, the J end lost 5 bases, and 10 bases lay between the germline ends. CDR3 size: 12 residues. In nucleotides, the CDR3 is TGTGCCAGCAACGTCGGCCTAGATACGCAGTATTTT. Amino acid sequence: CASNVGLDTQYF.

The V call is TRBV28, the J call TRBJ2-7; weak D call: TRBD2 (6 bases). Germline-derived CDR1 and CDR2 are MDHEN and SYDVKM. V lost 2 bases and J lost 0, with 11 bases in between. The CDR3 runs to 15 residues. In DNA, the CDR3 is TGTGCCAGCAGTTTAGTGGGCGGGATCTCCTACGAGCAGTACTTC. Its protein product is CASSLVGGISYEQYF.

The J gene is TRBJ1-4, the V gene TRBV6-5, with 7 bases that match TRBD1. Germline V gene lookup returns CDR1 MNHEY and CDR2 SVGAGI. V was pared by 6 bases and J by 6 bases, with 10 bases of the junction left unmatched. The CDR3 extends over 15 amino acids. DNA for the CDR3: TGTGCCAGCAGAACCGGGACAGCCCAGGATGAAAAACTGTTTTTT. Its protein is CASRTGTAQDEKLFF.

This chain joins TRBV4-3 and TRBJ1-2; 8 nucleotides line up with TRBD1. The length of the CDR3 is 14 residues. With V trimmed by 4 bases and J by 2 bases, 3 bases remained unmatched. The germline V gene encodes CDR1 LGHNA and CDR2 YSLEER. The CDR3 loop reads CASSPGTGNYGYTF. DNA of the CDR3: TGCGCCAGCAGCCCGGGGACAGGCAACTATGGCTACACCTTC.

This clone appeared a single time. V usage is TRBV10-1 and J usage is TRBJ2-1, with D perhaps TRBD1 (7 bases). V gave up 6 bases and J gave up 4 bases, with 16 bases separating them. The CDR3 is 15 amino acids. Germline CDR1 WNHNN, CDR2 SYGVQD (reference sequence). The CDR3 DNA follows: TGCGCCAGCAGCGCAAGGAGGGGACAGTACAATGAGCAGTTCTTC. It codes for CASSARRGQYNEQFF.

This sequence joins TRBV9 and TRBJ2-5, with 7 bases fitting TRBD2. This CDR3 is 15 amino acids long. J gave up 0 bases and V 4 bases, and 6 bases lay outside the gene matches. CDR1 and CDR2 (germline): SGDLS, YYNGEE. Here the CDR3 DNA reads TGTGCCAGCAGCTCAATTCTAGCGGACCAAGAGACCCAGTACTTC. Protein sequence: CASSSILADQETQYF. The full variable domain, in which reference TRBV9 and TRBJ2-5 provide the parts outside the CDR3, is DSGVTQTPKHLITATGQRVTLRCSPRSGDLSVYWYQQSLDQGLQFLIQYYNGEERAKGNILERFSAQQFPDLHSELNLSSLELGDSALYFCASSSILADQETQYFGPGTRLLVL.

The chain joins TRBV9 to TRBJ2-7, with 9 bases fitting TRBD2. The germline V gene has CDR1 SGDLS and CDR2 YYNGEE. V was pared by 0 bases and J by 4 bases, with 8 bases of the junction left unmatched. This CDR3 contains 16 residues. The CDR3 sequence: CASSVEALAGWYEQYF. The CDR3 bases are TGTGCCAGCAGCGTAGAGGCTCTAGCGGGGTGGTACGAGCAGTACTTC. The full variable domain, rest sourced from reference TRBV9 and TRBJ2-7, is DSGVTQTPKHLITATGQRVTLRCSPRSGDLSVYWYQQSLDQGLQFLIQYYNGEERAKGNILERFSAQQFPDLHSELNLSSLELGDSALYFCASSVEALAGWYEQYFGPGTRLTVT.

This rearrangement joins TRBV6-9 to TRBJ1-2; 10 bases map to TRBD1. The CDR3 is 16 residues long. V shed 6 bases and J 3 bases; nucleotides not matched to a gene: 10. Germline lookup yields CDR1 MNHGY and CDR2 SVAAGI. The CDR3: CASSYRDRGQYYGYTF. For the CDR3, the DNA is TGTGCCAGCAGCTATAGGGACAGGGGCCAGTACTATGGCTACACCTTC.

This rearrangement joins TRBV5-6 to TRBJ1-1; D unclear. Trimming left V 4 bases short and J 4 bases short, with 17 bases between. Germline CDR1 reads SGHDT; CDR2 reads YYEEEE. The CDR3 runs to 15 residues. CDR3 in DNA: TGTGCCAGCAGCCTTACCGGACGGTGGAGCACTGAAGCTTTCTTT. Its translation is CASSLTGRWSTEAFF.

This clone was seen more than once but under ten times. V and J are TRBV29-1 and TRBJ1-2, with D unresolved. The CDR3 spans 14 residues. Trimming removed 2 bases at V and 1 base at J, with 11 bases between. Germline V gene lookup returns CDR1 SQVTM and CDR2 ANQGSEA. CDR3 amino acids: CSVESSDGNYGYTF. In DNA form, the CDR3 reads TGCAGCGTTGAATCGTCGGACGGTAACTATGGCTACACCTTC.

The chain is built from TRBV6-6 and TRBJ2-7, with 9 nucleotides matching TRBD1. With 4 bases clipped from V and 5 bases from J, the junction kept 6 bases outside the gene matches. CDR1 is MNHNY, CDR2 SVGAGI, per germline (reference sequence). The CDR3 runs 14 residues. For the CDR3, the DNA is TGTGCCAGCAGTTGGGACAGGGTTGTGGACGAGCAGTACTTC. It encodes CASSWDRVVDEQYF.

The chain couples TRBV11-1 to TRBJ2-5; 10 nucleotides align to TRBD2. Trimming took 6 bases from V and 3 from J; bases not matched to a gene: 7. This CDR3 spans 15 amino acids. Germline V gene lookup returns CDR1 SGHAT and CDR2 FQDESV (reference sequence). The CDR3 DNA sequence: TGTGCCAGCAGTTTCAACGGACTAGCGGAAGAGACCCAGTACTTC. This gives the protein CASSFNGLAEETQYF.

The CDR3 DNA is TGTGCCAGCAGGGATACAGCCGCGGGTGGCTACACCTTC. This codes for CASRDTAAGGYTF. The chain links TRBV7-9 to TRBJ1-2, with D unclear. Trimming removed 6 bases from V and 7 bases from J, with 15 bases in between. The germline V gene encodes CDR1 SEHNR and CDR2 FQNEAQ (reference sequence). The CDR3 is 13 amino acids.